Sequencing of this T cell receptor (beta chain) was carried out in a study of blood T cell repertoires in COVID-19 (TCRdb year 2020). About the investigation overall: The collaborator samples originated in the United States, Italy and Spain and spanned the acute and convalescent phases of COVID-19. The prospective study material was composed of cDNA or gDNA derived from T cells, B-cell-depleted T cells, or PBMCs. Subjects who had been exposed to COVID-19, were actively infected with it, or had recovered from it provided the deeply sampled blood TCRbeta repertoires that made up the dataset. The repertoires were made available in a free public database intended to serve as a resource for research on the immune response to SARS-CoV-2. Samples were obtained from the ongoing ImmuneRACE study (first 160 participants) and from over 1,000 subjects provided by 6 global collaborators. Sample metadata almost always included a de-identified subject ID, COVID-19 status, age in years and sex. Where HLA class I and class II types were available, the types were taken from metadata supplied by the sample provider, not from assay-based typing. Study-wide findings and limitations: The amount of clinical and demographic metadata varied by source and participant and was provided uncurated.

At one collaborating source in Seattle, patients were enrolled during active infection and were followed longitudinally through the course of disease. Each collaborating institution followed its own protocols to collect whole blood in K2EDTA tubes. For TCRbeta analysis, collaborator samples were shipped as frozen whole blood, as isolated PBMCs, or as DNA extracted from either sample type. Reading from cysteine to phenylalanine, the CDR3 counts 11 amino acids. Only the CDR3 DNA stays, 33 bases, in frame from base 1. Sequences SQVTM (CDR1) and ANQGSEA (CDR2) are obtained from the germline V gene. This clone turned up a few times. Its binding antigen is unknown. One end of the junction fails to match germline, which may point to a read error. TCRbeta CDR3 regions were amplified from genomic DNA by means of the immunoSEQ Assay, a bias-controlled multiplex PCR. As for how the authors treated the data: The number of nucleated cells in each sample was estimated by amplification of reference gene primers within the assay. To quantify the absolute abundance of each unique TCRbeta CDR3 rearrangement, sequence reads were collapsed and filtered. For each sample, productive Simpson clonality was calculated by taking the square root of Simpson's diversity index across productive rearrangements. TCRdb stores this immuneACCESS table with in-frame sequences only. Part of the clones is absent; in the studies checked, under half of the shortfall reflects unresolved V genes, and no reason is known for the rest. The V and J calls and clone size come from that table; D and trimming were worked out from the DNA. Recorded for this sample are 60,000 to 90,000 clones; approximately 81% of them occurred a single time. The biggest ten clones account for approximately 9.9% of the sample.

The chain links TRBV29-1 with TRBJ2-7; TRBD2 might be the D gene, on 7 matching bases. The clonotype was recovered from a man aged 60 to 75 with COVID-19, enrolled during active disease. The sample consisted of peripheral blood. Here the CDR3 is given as CSVGGPPKCRF. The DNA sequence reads TGCAGCGTGGGGGGGCCCCCGAAGTGTCGCTTC.